A single sample gave rise to the 19 T cell receptor beta chains below, sequenced in a study of shared clonotypes between healthy human individuals. Assay used: immunoSEQ multiplex PCR; TCRdb lists only in-frame clones, some missing. The sample gives 1.5 million to 2.5 million clones, about 95% of which show up once; less than 1.5% is in the top ten. Cells designated naive CD8 were CD45RO-negative and were positively selected for CCR7, with terminally differentiated effector memory CD45RA+ cells excluded. Input material: naive CD8+ T cells sorted from blood. The receptors derive from a man younger than 30 in good health.

This clone was recorded at least ten times. The gene calls are TRBV10-2 and TRBJ2-7, with 13 bases aligning to TRBD2. Germline CDR1 and CDR2: WSHSY and SAAADI. CDR3 length equals 14 residues. The V segment lost 6 bases and the J segment 12 bases; nucleotides outside the gene matches: 11. CDR3 protein: CASSDGLAGAEAYF. The CDR3 coding sequence is TGCGCCAGCAGCGATGGACTAGCGGGAGCTGAGGCGTACTTC.

CDR3 coding DNA: TGTGCCAGCAGCCTTACCACCATACAGGGAGGGTATCAGCCCCAGCATTTT. Encoded protein: CASSLTTIQGGYQPQHF. V is TRBV5-5 and J is TRBJ1-5; D is perhaps TRBD1 (6 bases). Germline values: CDR1 SGHKS, CDR2 YYEKEE (reference sequence). The germline V and J ends were trimmed by 4 bases and 5 bases, with 22 bases remaining between them. This CDR3 is built from 17 residues.

J is TRBJ2-5 and V is TRBV10-3; 8 nucleotides align to TRBD1. Germline lookup yields CDR1 ENHRY and CDR2 SYGVKD. The J segment lost 5 bases and the V segment lost 6 bases, leaving 8 bases of the junction unmatched. The CDR3 runs 14 residues. DNA for the CDR3: TGTGCCATCAGGGCCCCAGGGGGCGTGGAGACCCAGTACTTC. It specifies CAIRAPGGVETQYF.

This clone was recorded only once. The V call is TRBV6-6, the J call TRBJ2-5; D is perhaps TRBD1 (5 bases). Trimming stripped 2 bases from V and 2 bases from J, with 12 bases between. The CDR3 covers 15 residues. The germline CDR1 and CDR2 sequences are MNHNY and SVGAGI (reference sequence). CDR3 nucleotides: TGTGCCAGCAGTTACCAACCGACAGTACAAGAGACCCAGTACTTC. Amino acids: CASSYQPTVQETQYF.

This chain links TRBV4-3 with TRBJ2-7; 9 bases are a match to TRBD2. V shed 4 bases, J shed 3 bases, and the junction held 1 base outside the gene matches. The CDR3 length is 13 residues. CDR1 and CDR2 from the germline V gene are LGHNA and YSLEER. CDR3 protein: CASSLAGDYEQYF. The CDR3 DNA is TGCGCCAGCAGCCTAGCGGGAGACTACGAGCAGTACTTC.

This clone turned up a few times. The same CDR3 is also encoded by other DNA sequences in this sample. The chain employs TRBV27 and TRBJ2-7; D not certain. Germline V gives CDR1 MNHEY, CDR2 SMNVEV (reference sequence). CDR3 length: 11 amino acids. V was shortened by 4 bases and J by 3 bases, with 4 bases between the two germline ends. The CDR3 sequence is CASSSDYEQYF. The CDR3, as DNA: TGTGCCAGCAGTTCGGACTACGAGCAGTACTTC.

This clone was counted a single time. The sample holds other DNA sequences that translate to the same CDR3. DNA for the CDR3: TGTGCCAGCAGCCCCGGGGGGAGCTCCTACGAGCAGTACTTC. Its translation is CASSPGGSSYEQYF. The J gene is TRBJ2-7, the V gene TRBV13; 7 bases are a match to TRBD2. This CDR3 contains 14 residues. From germline, CDR1 is PRHDT and CDR2 FYEKMQ (reference sequence). The V and J ends lost 5 bases and 0 bases, in that order; junction bases with no gene match: 4.

This chain joins TRBV4-1 and TRBJ2-1; D not resolved. The CDR3 is 15 amino acids. Germline loops: CDR1 MGHRA, CDR2 YSYEKL. V gave up 0 bases and J gave up 8 bases, with 14 bases separating them. CDR3 residues: CASSQDRGGNDEQFF. Written as DNA, the CDR3 is TGCGCCAGCAGCCAAGATCGTGGTGGCAACGATGAGCAGTTCTTC.

The rearrangement uses TRBV29-1 and TRBJ2-7; tentatively, D is TRBD1 (6 bases). Trimming took 0 bases from V and 1 from J, leaving 16 bases between them. Per the germline V gene, CDR1 is SQVTM and CDR2 is ANQGSEA. The CDR3 has 16 amino acids. The CDR3 here is CSVEDWKQGPSYEQYF. CDR3 sequence (DNA): TGCAGCGTTGAAGATTGGAAACAGGGACCGTCCTACGAGCAGTACTTC.

This chain connects TRBV11-2 to TRBJ2-7; maybe TRBD2 (5 bases). The germline V gene encodes CDR1 SGHAT and CDR2 FQNNGV. The germline V and J ends were trimmed by 5 bases and 1 base, with 15 bases remaining between them. The CDR3 spans 15 residues. The CDR3 here is CASSPRGGFSYEQYF. In DNA, the CDR3 is TGTGCCAGCAGCCCCCGGGGTGGTTTTTCCTACGAGCAGTACTTC.

The rearrangement joins TRBV11-2 to TRBJ2-1, with 9 bases aligning to TRBD1. The CDR3 is 16 amino acids. With V trimmed by 5 bases and J by 2 bases, 7 bases remained unmatched. CDR1 is SGHAT and CDR2 is FQNNGV in the germline V gene. CDR3: CASSHPGTGPYNEQFF. The CDR3 DNA reads TGTGCCAGCAGCCATCCGGGGACAGGGCCCTACAATGAGCAGTTCTTC.

Comment on this clone: Different DNA sequences within this sample yield the same CDR3. This sequence joins TRBV7-6 and TRBJ2-1; 12 bases map to TRBD2. Germline V gives CDR1 SGHVS, CDR2 FNYEAQ. The CDR3 length is 15 residues. V dropped 4 bases and J dropped 2; count of bases not matched to a gene: 0. The CDR3 sequence is CASSWTSGAYNEQFF. Written as DNA, the CDR3 is TGTGCCAGCAGCTGGACTAGCGGGGCCTACAATGAGCAGTTCTTC.

V and J are TRBV30 and TRBJ2-3; TRBD2 agrees at 11 bases. J was trimmed by 4 bases and V by 5 bases; bases with no gene match: 5. Germline V gives CDR1 GTSNPN, CDR2 SVGIG (reference sequence). The CDR3 loop spans 14 amino acids. The CDR3 DNA follows: TGTGCCTGGCAACTAGCGGGAGTAGCAGATACGCAGTATTTT. Translated: CAWQLAGVADTQYF.

V is TRBV25-1 and J is TRBJ2-7, with a tentative D call TRBD2 (5 bases). CDR1 is MGHDK, CDR2 SYGVNS, per germline. The CDR3 spans 15 residues. Trimming shortened V by 5 bases and J by 2 bases, and 16 bases separated the two germline ends. This CDR3 is CASSPPGGPTYEQYF. Here the CDR3 DNA reads TGTGCCAGCAGTCCCCCTGGCGGGCCGACCTACGAGCAGTACTTC.

This clone was observed a single time. The chain is built from TRBV9 and TRBJ1-1; 7 bases are a match to TRBD1. CDR3 length equals 14 residues. Germline values: CDR1 SGDLS, CDR2 YYNGEE. Losses at the gene ends were 3 bases for V and 0 bases for J; bases not matched to a gene: 2. The CDR3 spells CASSEGQLNTEAFF. For the CDR3, the DNA is TGTGCCAGCAGCGAGGGACAGTTGAACACTGAAGCTTTCTTT.

The V and J genes are TRBV7-8 and TRBJ2-7; no reliable D call. CDR1 is SGHVS, CDR2 FQNEAQ, per germline. CDR3 length equals 15 residues. Trimming pared 2 bases from V and 0 bases from J, leaving 11 bases between. The CDR3 nucleotides are TGTGCCAGCAGCTTACGCGGCCTAAGCTCCTACGAGCAGTACTTC. This encodes CASSLRGLSSYEQYF.

The chain recombines TRBV5-4 with TRBJ2-1; D not resolved. Trimming stripped 0 bases from V and 8 bases from J, with 6 bases between. Germline lookup yields CDR1 SGHNT and CDR2 YYREEE (reference sequence). The CDR3 length is 12 residues. CDR3 region: CASSLDSHEQFF. Here the CDR3 DNA reads TGTGCCAGCAGCTTGGATAGCCATGAGCAGTTCTTC. Looking up the rest from reference TRBV5-4 and TRBJ2-1 gives the full variable domain: ETGVTQSPTHLIKTRGQQVTLRCSSQSGHNTVSWYQQALGQGPQFIFQYYREEENGRGNFPPRFSGLQFPNYSSELNVNALELDDSALYLCASSLDSHEQFFGPGTRLTVL.

The chain employs TRBV7-9 and TRBJ2-5, with 7 bases identical to TRBD1. There are 17 residues in the CDR3. With V trimmed by 5 bases and J by 3 bases, 15 bases remained unmatched. CDR1 and CDR2 (germline): SEHNR, FQNEAQ (reference sequence). CDR3 in DNA: TGTGCCAGCAGCGACAGGGTTTTAGGATCTGGTGAAGAGACCCAGTACTTC. Its protein product is CASSDRVLGSGEETQYF.

J is TRBJ2-3 and V is TRBV11-2, with TRBD1 as a possible D gene (5 bases). Germline CDR1 reads SGHAT; CDR2 reads FQNNGV. The CDR3 consists of 14 residues. Trimming cost V 0 bases and J 5 bases, with 9 bases left between them. The CDR3 spells CASSLEGAQDTQYF. The CDR3, as DNA: TGTGCCAGCAGCTTAGAAGGGGCCCAAGATACGCAGTATTTT.